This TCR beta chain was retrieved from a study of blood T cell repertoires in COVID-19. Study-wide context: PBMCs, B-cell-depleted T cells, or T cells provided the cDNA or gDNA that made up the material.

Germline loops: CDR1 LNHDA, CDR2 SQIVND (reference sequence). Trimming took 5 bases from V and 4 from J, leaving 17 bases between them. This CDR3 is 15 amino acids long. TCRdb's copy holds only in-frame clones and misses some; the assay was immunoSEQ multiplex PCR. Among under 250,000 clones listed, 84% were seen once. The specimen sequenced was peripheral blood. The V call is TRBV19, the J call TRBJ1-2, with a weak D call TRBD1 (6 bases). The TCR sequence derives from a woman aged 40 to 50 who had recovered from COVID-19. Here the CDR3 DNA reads TGTGCCAGTAGTTGGGGGCCAGAGGGCTTCTATGGCTACACCTTC. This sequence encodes CASSWGPEGFYGYTF.